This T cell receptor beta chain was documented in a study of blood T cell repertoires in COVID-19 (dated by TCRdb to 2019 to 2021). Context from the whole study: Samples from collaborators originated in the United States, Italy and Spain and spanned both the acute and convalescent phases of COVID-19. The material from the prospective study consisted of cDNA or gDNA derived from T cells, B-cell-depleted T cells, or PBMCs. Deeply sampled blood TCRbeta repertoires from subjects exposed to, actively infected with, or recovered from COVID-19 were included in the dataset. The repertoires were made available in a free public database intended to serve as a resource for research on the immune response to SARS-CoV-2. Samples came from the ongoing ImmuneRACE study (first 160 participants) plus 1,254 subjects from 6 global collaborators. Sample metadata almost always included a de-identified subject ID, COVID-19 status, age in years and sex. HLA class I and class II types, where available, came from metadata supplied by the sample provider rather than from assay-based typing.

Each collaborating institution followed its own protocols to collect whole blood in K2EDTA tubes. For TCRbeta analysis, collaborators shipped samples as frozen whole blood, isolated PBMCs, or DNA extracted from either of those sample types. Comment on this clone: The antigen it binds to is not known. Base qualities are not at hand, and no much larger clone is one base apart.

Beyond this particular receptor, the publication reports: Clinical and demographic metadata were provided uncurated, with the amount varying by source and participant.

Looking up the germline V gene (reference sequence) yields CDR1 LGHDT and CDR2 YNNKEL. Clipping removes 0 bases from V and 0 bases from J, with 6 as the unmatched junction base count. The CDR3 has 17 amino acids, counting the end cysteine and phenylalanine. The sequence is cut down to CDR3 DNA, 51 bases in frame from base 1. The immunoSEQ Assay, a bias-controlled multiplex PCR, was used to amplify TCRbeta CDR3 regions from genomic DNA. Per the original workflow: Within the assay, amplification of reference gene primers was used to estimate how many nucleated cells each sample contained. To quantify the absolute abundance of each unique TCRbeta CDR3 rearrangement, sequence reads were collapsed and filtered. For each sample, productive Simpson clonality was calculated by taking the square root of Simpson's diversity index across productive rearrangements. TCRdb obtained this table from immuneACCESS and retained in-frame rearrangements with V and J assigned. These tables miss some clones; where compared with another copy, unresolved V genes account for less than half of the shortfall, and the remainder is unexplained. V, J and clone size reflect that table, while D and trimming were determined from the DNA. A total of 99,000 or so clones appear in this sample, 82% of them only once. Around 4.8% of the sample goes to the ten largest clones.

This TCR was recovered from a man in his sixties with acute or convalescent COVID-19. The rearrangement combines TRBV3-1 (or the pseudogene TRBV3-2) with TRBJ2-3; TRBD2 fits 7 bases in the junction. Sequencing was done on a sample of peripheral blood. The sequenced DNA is TGTGCCAGCAGCCAAGAGTTTGGGGGGGGAAGCACAGATACGCAGTATTTT. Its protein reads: CASSQEFGGGSTDTQYF.